These 22 T cell receptor beta chains were all obtained from the same sample, sequenced in a study of T-cell memory formation after mild COVID-19. TCRdb re-called the 5' RACE reads through MiXCR, storing one row per CDR3 protein. The sample lists about 350,000 distinct CDR3 sequences, roughly an eighth occurring once. Sequences were obtained from PBMCs or a T cell subset sorted from them (not recorded which). These TCRs come from a man aged 18 to 30 who had mild COVID-19 (a few samples of this study predate the infection). Cell type and time point are not known.

This clonotype was counted ten times or more. The chain links TRBV7-2 to TRBJ2-3; TRBD2 matches at 9 bases. The CDR3 loop spans 19 amino acids. Per germline, CDR1 SGHTA and CDR2 FQGNSA. J was trimmed by 1 base and V by 0 bases; bases with no gene match: 11. The CDR3 region has the DNA TGTGCCAGCAGCTTAGCGAGATTCGGCGGGGGGGCTCGCACAGATACGCAGTATTTT. It specifies CASSLARFGGGARTDTQYF.

V and J are TRBV5-1 and TRBJ1-6; D gene ambiguous. Trimming took off 5 bases at V and 8 bases at J, with 14 bases between the two ends. The CDR3 totals 14 residues. Germline assignment: CDR1 SGHRS and CDR2 YFSETQ. The CDR3, as DNA: TGCGCCAGCAGTCGGGCAGAGGGCGATTCACCCCTCCACTTT. The encoded protein is CASSRAEGDSPLHF. Full variable domain (missing parts from reference TRBV5-1 and TRBJ1-6): KAGVTQTPRYLIKTRGQQVTLSCSPISGHRSVSWYQQTPGQGLQFLFEYFSETQRNKGNFPGRFSGRQFSNSRSEMNVSTLELGDSALYLCASSRAEGDSPLHFGNGTRLTVT.

The V and J genes are TRBV5-1 and TRBJ1-1; 7 bases are shared with TRBD1. After removal of 7 bases from V and 6 bases from J, the junction contained 6 bases not matched to a gene. Germline lookup yields CDR1 SGHRS and CDR2 YFSETQ. The CDR3 is made up of 12 amino acids. CDR3 sequence (DNA): TGCGCCAGCTTACAGGGGCAGCCTGAAGCTTTCTTT. Protein: CASLQGQPEAFF.

The chain combines TRBV4-3 with TRBJ2-1; D may be TRBD1 (6 bases). Germline CDR1 LGHNA, CDR2 YSLEER. V lost 1 base to trimming and J lost 1 base, with 14 bases between them. The CDR3 covers 17 residues. The CDR3 sequence is CASSQVSGTLSYNEQFF. The CDR3 bases are TGCGCCAGCAGCCAAGTTTCCGGGACACTTTCCTACAATGAGCAGTTCTTC.

The chain recombines TRBV7-3 with TRBJ2-3; D is perhaps TRBD2 (5 bases). In germline, CDR1 is SGHTA, CDR2 FQGTGA. The CDR3 loop spans 15 amino acids. V was cut by 3 bases and J by 5 bases, with 15 bases left in between. CDR3: CASSFLGDRGDTQYF. CDR3 bases: TGTGCCAGCAGCTTTCTTGGTGACCGGGGAGATACGCAGTATTTT. The full variable domain, rest sourced from reference TRBV7-3 and TRBJ2-3, is GAGVSQTPSNKVTEKGKYVELRCDPISGHTALYWYRQSLGQGPEFLIYFQGTGAADDSGLPNDRFFAVRPEGSVSTLKIQRTERGDSAVYLCASSFLGDRGDTQYFGPGTRLTVL.

This clonotype was detected only a few times. The V call is TRBV6-5, the J call TRBJ2-7; the D is unclear. The V and J ends lost 6 bases and 6 bases respectively, with 15 bases between them. From germline, CDR1 is MNHEY and CDR2 SVGAGI. This CDR3 spans 13 amino acids. The CDR3 region has the DNA TGTGCCAGCAGGGGCGTTGGCTTCGGCGAGCAGTACTTC. Its translation is CASRGVGFGEQYF.

This clonotype was recorded many times. The CDR3 region has the DNA TGTGCCAGCAGTTTCGTCACCGGGGAGCTGTTTTTT. Its translation is CASSFVTGELFF. The chain employs TRBV12-3 or TRBV12-4 and TRBJ2-2, with unresolved D. The CDR3 runs to 12 residues. Trimming cost V 3 bases and J 4 bases, with 3 bases left between them.

This clonotype was seen more than once but under ten times. The chain has TRBV7-8 and TRBJ2-4, with D maybe TRBD2 (5 bases). This CDR3 is 16 amino acids long. Per germline, CDR1 SGHVS and CDR2 FQNEAQ. V lost 3 bases to trimming and J lost 8 bases, with 20 bases between them. CDR3 amino acids: CASSFRVRGTKDIQYF. The CDR3 coding sequence is TGTGCCAGCAGCTTTCGGGTCCGGGGTACGAAAGACATTCAGTACTTC.

The rearrangement links TRBV24-1 to TRBJ2-1, with a weak D call TRBD1 (6 bases). Germline V gives CDR1 KGHDR, CDR2 SFDVKD. Trimming took off 6 bases at V and 7 bases at J, with 18 bases between the two ends. CDR3 length equals 15 residues. Here the CDR3 reads CATSPRIQGLNEQFF. The DNA of the CDR3 is TGTGCCACCAGTCCAAGGATCCAGGGGTTGAATGAGCAGTTCTTC.

CDR3 nucleotide sequence: TGCGCCAGCAGCCAAGCCGTCATCCCAGTGACAGGGGGAGAGACCCAGTACTTC. It yields the protein CASSQAVIPVTGGETQYF. The chain recombines TRBV4-3 with TRBJ2-5; 9 nucleotides match TRBD1. V shed 1 base, J shed 4 bases, and the junction held 13 bases outside the gene matches. Germline V lookup: CDR1 LGHNA, CDR2 YSLEER. The CDR3 is 18 residues long.

Here the CDR3 reads CASSQTTGKHLAAFF. DNA of the CDR3: TGTGCCAGCAGCCAAACGACAGGGAAGCACCTTGCTGCTTTCTTT. The J gene is TRBJ1-1, the V gene TRBV7-9, with 7 bases aligning to TRBD1. The germline CDR1 and CDR2 sequences are SEHNR and FQNEAQ (reference sequence). The CDR3 covers 15 residues. Trimming took 5 bases from V and 11 from J; bases not matched to a gene: 17.

This clonotype was seen a handful of times. The chain recombines TRBV7-3 with TRBJ2-1, with D perhaps being TRBD1 or TRBD2 (6 bases each). In germline, CDR1 is SGHTA, CDR2 FQGTGA. The CDR3 covers 14 residues. Between the trimmed V and J ends, which lost 5 bases and 9 bases, there was a span of 17 bases. CDR3 sequence (DNA): TGTGCCAGCAGCACCCTCTCGGGGGCTGGTGAGCAGTTCTTC. Encoded protein: CASSTLSGAGEQFF. Full variable domain (missing parts from reference TRBV7-3 and TRBJ2-1): GAGVSQTPSNKVTEKGKYVELRCDPISGHTALYWYRQSLGQGPEFLIYFQGTGAADDSGLPNDRFFAVRPEGSVSTLKIQRTERGDSAVYLCASSTLSGAGEQFFGPGTRLTVL.

The sample holds many counts of this clonotype. The chain employs TRBV7-3 and TRBJ2-3; the match to TRBD1 covers 9 bases. Unmatched junction bases numbered 2, after V lost 3 bases and J lost 4 bases. Germline V gives CDR1 SGHTA, CDR2 FQGTGA. This CDR3 has 14 residues. CDR3 amino acids: CASSFGTGSDTQYF. The CDR3 bases are TGTGCCAGCAGCTTCGGGACAGGGTCAGATACGCAGTATTTT.

This clonotype showed up just a few times. The J gene is TRBJ2-1, the V gene TRBV6-5; D is unclear. This CDR3 spans 15 amino acids. V was clipped by 4 bases and J by 1 base, with 11 bases between them. Germline V CDR1 and CDR2: MNHEY, SVGAGI. CDR3 loop: CASSSMMGSYNEQFF. CDR3 DNA sequence: TGTGCCAGCAGTTCTATGATGGGGTCCTACAATGAGCAGTTCTTC.

This clonotype was observed a handful of times. J is TRBJ2-7 and V is TRBV7-7; 8 nucleotides line up with TRBD1. J lost 1 base, V lost 4 bases, and 6 bases had no gene match. Germline CDR1 SSHAT, CDR2 FNYEAQ (reference sequence). The length of the CDR3 is 15 residues. CDR3 sequence reads: CASSSGTGTSYEQYF. As DNA, the CDR3 is TGTGCCAGCAGCTCCGGGACAGGTACATCCTACGAGCAGTACTTC.

The chain uses TRBV6-1 and TRBJ2-1; possibly TRBD2 for D (6 bases). Germline CDR1 and CDR2: MNHNS and SASEGT. This CDR3 is built from 15 residues. V was trimmed by 6 bases and J by 5 bases, leaving 17 bases between them. The CDR3 nucleotides are TGTGCCAGCAGGGTTAGGGGCGGGGCCAACAATGAGCAGTTCTTC. Encoded protein: CASRVRGGANNEQFF.

The chain recombines TRBV7-2 with TRBJ1-4; D gene uncertain. V gave up 3 bases and J gave up 3 bases, with 5 bases separating them. CDR3 length: 13 residues. Per the germline V gene, CDR1 is SGHTA and CDR2 is FQGNSA. Here the CDR3 DNA reads TGTGCCAGCAGCTTTGGTCCTAATGAAAAACTGTTTTTT. Its protein product is CASSFGPNEKLFF.

This clonotype has ten or more counts. The chain recombines TRBV6-6 with TRBJ2-2; no reliable D call. Germline CDR1 reads MNHNY; CDR2 reads SVGAGI (reference sequence). The CDR3 loop spans 13 amino acids. Trimming took off 3 bases at V and 6 bases at J, with 8 bases between the two ends. CDR3 loop: CASSYLTAGELFF. The CDR3 DNA reads as TGTGCCAGCAGTTATCTTACAGCCGGGGAGCTGTTTTTT.

This clonotype was observed a handful of times. The V and J genes are TRBV28 and TRBJ1-2; no definite D call. V shed 5 bases and J shed 2 bases, with 12 bases lying between them. This CDR3 is built from 14 residues. The germline V gene encodes CDR1 MDHEN and CDR2 SYDVKM. CDR3 sequence reads: CASSQGSGNYGYTF. The CDR3 DNA sequence: TGTGCCAGCAGTCAAGGTTCGGGGAACTATGGCTACACCTTC.

This rearrangement joins TRBV5-1 to TRBJ2-7, with D tentatively TRBD2 (6 bases). The V gene lost 7 bases and the J gene lost 0 bases, with 17 bases spanning the gap. The CDR3 is 15 amino acids. Looked up from germline, CDR1 is SGHRS and CDR2 is YFSETQ. The CDR3 region has the DNA TGCGCCAGCCCGGGACTCTACCTTAGCTCCTACGAGCAGTACGTC. Translated: CASPGLYLSSYEQYV.

The chain joins TRBV7-8 to TRBJ2-3; TRBD1 is a possible D gene (5 bases). Germline assignment: CDR1 SGHVS and CDR2 FQNEAQ. Trimming shortened V by 5 bases and J by 0 bases, and 12 bases separated the two germline ends. This CDR3 has 15 amino acids. The CDR3 nucleotides are TGTGCCAGCAGCCCCCAACAGGCTAGCACAGATACGCAGTATTTT. Translating gives CASSPQQASTDTQYF.

This sequence joins TRBV27 and TRBJ1-2; the D gene is possibly TRBD1 (6 bases). Trimming cost V 5 bases and J 6 bases, with 13 bases left between them. Germline V gives CDR1 MNHEY, CDR2 SMNVEV (reference sequence). CDR3 length equals 13 residues. The CDR3 region has the DNA TGTGCCAGCAGTCCATCAGGGGTACATGGCTACACCTTC. Its translation is CASSPSGVHGYTF.